Following are 21 T cell receptor beta chains from one sample sequenced in a study of blood T cell repertoires in COVID-19. Sequenced by immunoSEQ multiplex PCR; TCRdb stores in-frame clones only, minus some. The sample lists 150,000 to 200,000 clones; about 81% were seen once. The sequenced sample was peripheral blood. The source is a woman aged 60-70 years with COVID-19, enrolled during active disease.

The chain joins TRBV5-6 to TRBJ1-2; D remains ambiguous. CDR3 length: 13 amino acids. With 2 bases removed from V and 7 bases from J, the gap between germline ends came to 12 bases. Germline V gene data show CDR1 as SGHDT and CDR2 as YYEEEE. The CDR3 bases are TGTGCCAGCAGCTTCAGCGGAGTTCGTGGCTACACCTTC. The encoded protein is CASSFSGVRGYTF.

The table lists this clone with a count of one. This sequence joins TRBV13 and TRBJ1-2; weak D call: TRBD1 (5 bases). Germline-derived CDR1 and CDR2 are PRHDT and FYEKMQ (reference sequence). The CDR3 runs to 15 residues. The V end was cut by 0 bases, the J end by 1 base, with 9 bases between. The CDR3, as DNA: TGTGCCAGCAGCTTAGGTACAGGATATAACTATGGCTACACCTTC. Amino acids: CASSLGTGYNYGYTF.

This clone was recorded a few times. CDR3 DNA sequence: TGTGCCAGCAGCGTAGGTGGGGGGGCAACTAATGAAAAACTGTTTTTT. Residues: CASSVGGGATNEKLFF. The rearrangement links TRBV9 to TRBJ1-4; TRBD1 is a possible D gene (5 bases). Germline loops: CDR1 SGDLS, CDR2 YYNGEE. V was cut by 0 bases and J by 0 bases, with 9 bases left in between. The CDR3 extends over 16 amino acids.

This clone was detected once. The V and J genes are TRBV19 and TRBJ1-5; D is uncertain. The V end lost 6 bases, the J end lost 5 bases, and 11 bases lay between the germline ends. Germline V gene lookup returns CDR1 LNHDA and CDR2 SQIVND (reference sequence). The CDR3 has 13 residues. Written as DNA, the CDR3 is TGTGCCAGTAGCGGGTCCTTCGATCAGCCCCAGCATTTT. Its protein product is CASSGSFDQPQHF.

The chain links TRBV7-8 to TRBJ2-5; 9 nucleotides match TRBD1. This CDR3 spans 14 amino acids. V was pared by 5 bases and J by 4 bases, with 5 bases of the junction left unmatched. Germline V gives CDR1 SGHVS, CDR2 FQNEAQ. In nucleotides, the CDR3 is TGTGCCAGCAGCACAAACAGGGGGCGAGAGACCCAGTACTTC. Protein product: CASSTNRGRETQYF.

The V and J genes are TRBV19 and TRBJ1-2, with unresolved D. With 4 bases removed from V and 8 bases from J, the gap between germline ends came to 17 bases. Germline CDR1 and CDR2: LNHDA and SQIVND (reference sequence). The CDR3 runs 14 residues. In DNA, the CDR3 is TGTGCCAGTAGTACGCTATCGACGCGGGGAGGCTACACCTTC. As protein: CASSTLSTRGGYTF.

Concerning this clone itself: An end of the junction does not agree with germline; a read error may underlie this. The chain uses TRBV24-1 and TRBJ2-4; 11 nucleotides line up with TRBD1. The CDR3 has 18 amino acids. Germline CDR1 reads KGHDR; CDR2 reads SFDVKD. The CDR3 DNA reads as TGTGCCATCAGTGATCGACCGGGACAGGGGGGAGCCAAAAACATTCAGTACTTC. Its protein is CAISDRPGQGGAKNIQYF.

This clone turned up a few times. The rearrangement joins TRBV2 to TRBJ2-1; the D gene is possibly TRBD2 (5 bases). Trimming left V 2 bases short and J 6 bases short, with 23 bases between. CDR3 size: 18 residues. The germline gives CDR1 SNHLY, CDR2 FYNNEI. In DNA form, the CDR3 reads TGTGCCAGCAGTGAAAGAGTGGCGGGCTTAACTAAAATCAATGAGCAGTTCTTC. Protein: CASSERVAGLTKINEQFF.

The V call is TRBV19, the J call TRBJ1-6; a weak D match, TRBD1 (5 bases). This CDR3 is built from 14 residues. Germline assignment: CDR1 LNHDA and CDR2 SQIVND (reference sequence). V was cut by 5 bases and J by 3 bases, with 8 bases left in between. The CDR3 coding sequence is TGTGCCAGTAGTCAGGGCCGCTATAATTCACCCCTCCACTTT. Protein: CASSQGRYNSPLHF.

The chain recombines TRBV4-1 with TRBJ2-7; 11 bases agree with TRBD2. The CDR3 length is 14 residues. CDR1 is MGHRA and CDR2 is YSYEKL in the germline V gene. J lost 5 bases, V lost 4 bases, and 4 bases had no gene match. CDR3 loop: CASSPSGRLDEQYF. CDR3 in DNA: TGCGCCAGCAGCCCTAGCGGGAGGTTGGACGAGCAGTACTTC.

The rearrangement links TRBV19 to TRBJ1-5, with a weak D call TRBD1 (5 bases). The V and J ends lost 6 bases and 1 base respectively, with 13 bases between them. The germline V gene has CDR1 LNHDA and CDR2 SQIVND (reference sequence). This CDR3 is 15 amino acids long. CDR3 residues: CASRRLRGSNQPQHF. Written as DNA, the CDR3 is TGTGCCAGTAGGAGATTGCGGGGGAGCAATCAGCCCCAGCATTTT.

The chain links TRBV5-4 to TRBJ2-1; 7 bases map to TRBD2. V lost 2 bases, J lost 6 bases, and 2 bases stayed unmatched. This CDR3 region has 13 residues. From germline, CDR1 is SGHNT and CDR2 YYREEE (reference sequence). CDR3 sequence (DNA): TGTGCCAGCAGCTTACCGGGGGGCAATGAGCAGTTCTTC. The encoded protein is CASSLPGGNEQFF.

The chain recombines TRBV7-6 with TRBJ2-7; 7 nucleotides match TRBD2. CDR1 is SGHVS and CDR2 is FNYEAQ in the germline V gene. J gave up 3 bases and V 3 bases, and 14 bases lay outside the gene matches. The length of the CDR3 is 17 residues. In DNA, the CDR3 is TGTGCCAGCAGCTTCCCTCGGGGAGCGGGGCCAAACTACGAGCAGTACTTC. Encoded protein: CASSFPRGAGPNYEQYF.

This clone was seen only a few times. The chain employs TRBV7-9 and TRBJ1-1; the D gene is possibly TRBD1 (5 bases). CDR3 length: 13 residues. The V and J ends lost 5 bases and 6 bases respectively, with 13 bases between them. Germline CDR1 SEHNR, CDR2 FQNEAQ (reference sequence). For the CDR3, the DNA is TGTGCCAGCAGCCGTTCCTCGGGGGCTGAAGCTTTCTTT. Translation: CASSRSSGAEAFF. The full variable domain, completed using reference TRBV7-9 and TRBJ1-1, is DTGVSQNPRHKITKRGQNVTFRCDPISEHNRLYWYRQTLGQGPEFLTYFQNEAQLEKSRLLSDRFSAERPKGSFSTLEIQRTEQGDSAMYLCASSRSSGAEAFFGQGTRLTVV.

The gene calls are TRBV5-4 and TRBJ1-1, with a weak D call TRBD1 (6 bases). The CDR3 spans 16 residues. Per germline, CDR1 SGHNT and CDR2 YYREEE (reference sequence). The V and J ends lost 1 base and 3 bases respectively, with 16 bases between them. The CDR3 spells CASSLSLNRADTEAFF. For the CDR3, the DNA is TGTGCCAGCAGCTTGAGTCTCAACAGGGCAGACACTGAAGCTTTCTTT.

The V gene is TRBV5-5, the J gene TRBJ1-6, with TRBD1 matching over 9 bases. The CDR3 is 15 residues long. The junction had 3 bases not matched to a gene; V was cut back by 0 bases and J by 8 bases. The germline V gene encodes CDR1 SGHKS and CDR2 YYEKEE (reference sequence). The CDR3 sequence is CASSLGGTGYSPLHF. CDR3 in DNA: TGTGCCAGCAGCTTGGGTGGGACAGGGTATTCACCCCTCCACTTT.

There are a few counts of this clone. Other DNA variants within this sample encode the same CDR3. The genes are TRBV7-2 and TRBJ2-1; D possibly corresponds to TRBD2 (5 bases). Trimming left V 0 bases short and J 5 bases short, with 5 bases between. The CDR3 spans 13 residues. CDR1 and CDR2 (germline): SGHTA, FQGNSA. CDR3 amino acids: CASSLASDNEQFF. The DNA of the CDR3 is TGTGCCAGCAGCTTAGCTAGCGACAATGAGCAGTTCTTC.

The chain joins TRBV5-1 to TRBJ1-2, with 9 bases aligning to TRBD1. J lost 3 bases, V lost 3 bases, and 6 bases had no gene match. CDR3 length: 15 amino acids. The germline V gene has CDR1 SGHRS and CDR2 YFSETQ. The CDR3 is CASSWEQGAHYGYTF. DNA of the CDR3: TGCGCCAGCAGCTGGGAACAGGGGGCCCACTATGGCTACACCTTC.

This clone was seen just once. The rearrangement joins TRBV3-1 (or the pseudogene TRBV3-2) to TRBJ2-3; D unresolved. The CDR3 length is 13 residues. V was clipped by 5 bases and J by 4 bases, with 10 bases between them. Germline values: CDR1 LGHDT, CDR2 YNNKEL (reference sequence). The DNA for the CDR3 is TGTGCCAGCAGCTCTATAGTTGCAGATACGCAGTATTTT. Protein: CASSSIVADTQYF.

This clone was counted once. V gene TRBV5-1 combines with J gene TRBJ1-1, with 9 bases aligning to TRBD1. The CDR3 loop spans 15 amino acids. CDR1 and CDR2 (germline): SGHRS, YFSETQ. The J segment lost 2 bases and the V segment lost 2 bases, leaving 4 bases of the junction unmatched. The CDR3 DNA follows: TGCGCCAGCAGCTTTGGGACAGGGTTCAACACTGAAGCTTTCTTT. The encoded protein is CASSFGTGFNTEAFF.

This clone was counted only a few times. The CDR3 is CASSLDGALREQYV. Written as DNA, the CDR3 is TGTGCCAGCAGCTTAGATGGGGCCCTTCGCGAGCAGTACGTC. The chain combines TRBV11-2 with TRBJ2-7, with D possibly matching TRBD1 (5 bases). V gave up 0 bases and J gave up 6 bases, with 12 bases separating them. Germline V gene data show CDR1 as SGHAT and CDR2 as FQNNGV. This CDR3 region has 14 residues.